Following are 15 T cell receptor beta chains from one sample sequenced in a study of T cell changes during pregnancy in multiple sclerosis. TCRdb keeps only in-frame clones here, not all; method: immunoSEQ multiplex PCR. The repertoire holds about 56,000 clones, with over 75% as singletons. Material: peripheral blood, obtained after pregnancy. These receptors came from a female donor with multiple sclerosis, enrolled in a pregnancy study.

This clone showed up just a few times. V and J are TRBV25-1 and TRBJ2-5; tentatively, D is TRBD1 (7 bases). This CDR3 has 13 residues. Germline lookup yields CDR1 MGHDK and CDR2 SYGVNS. V lost 5 bases, J lost 5 bases, and 12 bases lay in between. CDR3 nucleotides: TGTGCCAGCAGTCAGGGGGGTCGGGAGACCCAGTACTTC. Protein: CASSQGGRETQYF.

This chain uses TRBV7-9 with TRBJ2-1, with TRBD2 matching over 9 bases. V was pared by 2 bases and J by 4 bases, with 3 bases of the junction left unmatched. CDR3 length: 15 amino acids. CDR1 is SEHNR and CDR2 is FQNEAQ in the germline V gene (reference sequence). The CDR3 spells CASSLLAGGYNEQFF. The CDR3 DNA reads as TGTGCCAGCAGCTTACTGGCGGGGGGGTACAATGAGCAGTTCTTC.

The chain carries TRBV6-5 and TRBJ1-2; no clear D. The V and J ends lost 4 bases and 5 bases respectively, with 14 bases between them. Germline V CDR1 and CDR2: MNHEY, SVGAGI. The CDR3 spans 14 residues. The CDR3 DNA is TGTGCCAGCAGTTCCTCTATACAGCCATATGGCTACACCTTC. Amino acids: CASSSSIQPYGYTF.

The J gene is TRBJ1-2, the V gene TRBV16; 8 bases align to TRBD1. CDR1 is KGHSY, CDR2 FQNENV, per germline. The length of the CDR3 is 15 residues. V lost 0 bases to trimming and J lost 4 bases; unmatched junction nucleotides: 4. The CDR3 DNA sequence: TGTGCCAGCAGCCAATCTGCAGGGGGCGGCTATGGCTACACCTTC. Its translation: CASSQSAGGGYGYTF.

A few counts support this clone. CDR3 region: CASTLDRGTPLHF. The CDR3, as DNA: TGTGCCAGCACCCTGGACAGGGGGACACCCCTCCACTTT. The rearrangement links TRBV2 to TRBJ1-6; 10 nucleotides align to TRBD1. V dropped 7 bases and J dropped 11; count of bases not matched to a gene: 5. The germline gives CDR1 SNHLY, CDR2 FYNNEI. This CDR3 contains 13 residues.

The chain links TRBV9 to TRBJ2-3; unclear D gene. CDR1 and CDR2 (germline): SGDLS, YYNGEE. With 3 bases removed from V and 0 bases from J, the gap between germline ends came to 17 bases. The CDR3 totals 17 residues. The CDR3 region is CASSGGQSGFSTDTQYF. DNA of the CDR3: TGTGCCAGCAGCGGAGGTCAATCCGGCTTCAGCACAGATACGCAGTATTTT.

The rearrangement links TRBV2 to TRBJ1-1, with 8 bases that match TRBD1. CDR3 length: 15 amino acids. CDR1 and CDR2 (germline): SNHLY, FYNNEI. The ends lost 6 bases at V and 0 bases at J; junction bases unmatched: 6. The CDR3 coding sequence is TGTGCCAGCAGAGATTCAGGGGGCTTGAACACTGAAGCTTTCTTT. Protein sequence: CASRDSGGLNTEAFF.

CDR3 in DNA: TGCGCCAGCAGCCAAACTCCAGGGTCTGGAAACACCATATATTTT. It specifies CASSQTPGSGNTIYF. The J gene is TRBJ1-3, the V gene TRBV4-3; D is possibly TRBD1 (5 bases). CDR1 is LGHNA and CDR2 is YSLEER in the germline V gene. The CDR3 sequence is 15 residues long. Between the trimmed V and J ends, which lost 2 bases and 1 base, there was a span of 9 bases.

The chain couples TRBV7-2 to TRBJ1-4, with a weak D call TRBD1 (5 bases). Germline CDR1 reads SGHTA; CDR2 reads FQGNSA. The CDR3 is made up of 15 amino acids. V lost 3 bases and J lost 7, with 15 bases in between. Here the CDR3 DNA reads TGTGCCAGCAGCTTGCAGGGAGGGGCAAGTGAAAAACTGTTTTTT. Its protein is CASSLQGGASEKLFF.

The chain links TRBV9 to TRBJ1-3; weak D call: TRBD1 (6 bases). Trimming shortened V by 1 base and J by 1 base, and 6 bases separated the two germline ends. The V gene's germline CDR1 is SGDLS and CDR2 YYNGEE. The CDR3 loop spans 14 amino acids. CDR3 sequence: CASSVRGSGNTIYF. The DNA for the CDR3 is TGTGCCAGCAGCGTAAGGGGGTCTGGAAACACCATATATTTT. The whole variable domain, filled in from reference TRBV9 and TRBJ1-3, reads DSGVTQTPKHLITATGQRVTLRCSPRSGDLSVYWYQQSLDQGLQFLIQYYNGEERAKGNILERFSAQQFPDLHSELNLSSLELGDSALYFCASSVRGSGNTIYFGEGSWLTVV.

V gene TRBV27 combines with J gene TRBJ2-2, with D possibly being TRBD2 (6 bases). Germline V gives CDR1 MNHEY, CDR2 SMNVEV (reference sequence). The CDR3 has 15 residues. Trimming took 5 bases from V and 2 from J, leaving 12 bases between them. This CDR3 is CASSGTGGNTGELFF. The CDR3 nucleotides are TGTGCCAGCAGTGGGACTGGGGGAAACACCGGGGAGCTGTTTTTT.

The V call is TRBV11-3, the J call TRBJ2-1; D call uncertain. The CDR3 has 17 amino acids. Germline V lookup: CDR1 SGHNT, CDR2 YENEEA. V was trimmed by 2 bases and J by 2 bases, leaving 16 bases between them. The CDR3 loop is CASSLIRGGPPYNEQFF. The CDR3 nucleotides read TGTGCCAGCAGCTTAATCCGAGGTGGCCCCCCCTACAATGAGCAGTTCTTC.

The V gene is TRBV6-1, the J gene TRBJ2-7; 13 positions match TRBD2. Germline V gives CDR1 MNHNS, CDR2 SASEGT. Unmatched junction bases numbered 6, after V lost 5 bases and J lost 5 bases. This CDR3 region has 15 residues. The CDR3 DNA reads TGTGCCAGCAGTCTCGAACTAGCGGGGGGGAACGAGCAGTACTTC. Protein sequence: CASSLELAGGNEQYF.

The chain couples TRBV28 to TRBJ1-6; 8 bases map to TRBD1. Trimming at V came to 3 bases and at J to 9 bases, leaving 7 bases not matched to a gene. The V gene's germline CDR1 is MDHEN and CDR2 SYDVKM. There are 15 residues in the CDR3. The CDR3 is CASSFEDRVTSPLHF. CDR3 nucleotide sequence: TGTGCCAGCAGTTTCGAGGACAGGGTGACTTCACCCCTCCACTTT.

The chain combines TRBV5-1 with TRBJ2-2, with 8 bases matching TRBD1. Germline V gene sequence: CDR1 SGHRS, CDR2 YFSETQ. The trim removed 1 base at V and 4 bases at J, leaving 9 bases unmatched. CDR3 length equals 17 residues. CDR3 amino acids: CASSLSLRTGPTGELFF. CDR3 nucleotide sequence: TGCGCCAGCAGCTTGTCCCTAAGGACAGGGCCCACCGGGGAGCTGTTTTTT.